A selection of T cell receptor beta chains follows, all from one sample in a study of memory CD4+ T cells and cytomegalovirus serostatus. Libraries were prepared by immunoSEQ multiplex PCR; TCRdb keeps only in-frame clonotypes and omits some of them. Altogether roughly 50,000 clones are present, approximately 82% being singletons, with the ten largest covering just under 0.5%. Sequenced sample: memory CD4+ T cells from blood. All receptors derive from an adult in good health and CMV-seronegative. Some clones in this sample may be carry-over from other donors' samples. Each CDR3 is given with its conserved first and last residue. The order of the fields is V gene, CDR3 length, J gene, clone size, D gene, CDR3 DNA, CDR3 protein. The D gene is left open where the match is weak. Clone size, where shown, is once, few, many, or a class for clones that have expanded.

V gene: TRBV27
CDR3 length: 16
J gene: TRBJ2-3
clone size: .
D gene: TRBD2
CDR3 DNA: TGTGCCAGGGATAATCGGGCGGGAGGAAGCACAGATACGCAGTATTTT
CDR3 protein: CARDNRAGGSTDTQYF

V gene: TRBV11-2
CDR3 length: 15
J gene: TRBJ1-6
clone size: .
D gene: TRBD1
CDR3 DNA: TGTGCCAGCACCTCCCCAGGGGGGGCAGGGTCACCCCTCCACTTT
CDR3 protein: CASTSPGGAGSPLHF

V gene: TRBV7-2
CDR3 length: 15
J gene: TRBJ1-3
clone size: .
D gene: .
CDR3 DNA: TGTGCCAGCAGCTCCAGGGTTTCCTCTGGAAACACCATATATTTT
CDR3 protein: CASSSRVSSGNTIYF

V gene: TRBV10-3
CDR3 length: 16
J gene: TRBJ2-5
clone size: few
D gene: .
CDR3 DNA: TGTGCCATCAGTGAGTCGTTGGGGGCCCGCCAGGAGACCCAGTACTTC
CDR3 protein: CAISESLGARQETQYF

V gene: TRBV5-6
CDR3 length: 15
J gene: TRBJ2-4
clone size: .
D gene: TRBD1
CDR3 DNA: TGTGCCAGCAGCTTGAGGGGGCTAGCCAAAAACATTCAGTACTTC
CDR3 protein: CASSLRGLAKNIQYF

V gene: TRBV28
CDR3 length: 12
J gene: TRBJ1-2
clone size: .
D gene: .
CDR3 DNA: TGTGCCAGCACCCACGGGGTGGGTGGCTACACCTTC
CDR3 protein: CASTHGVGGYTF

V gene: TRBV28
CDR3 length: 14
J gene: TRBJ1-1
clone size: few
D gene: TRBD1
CDR3 DNA: TGTGCCAGCAGTTTAAACAGGGGGCTCGCTGAAGCTTTCTTT
CDR3 protein: CASSLNRGLAEAFF

V gene: TRBV29-1
CDR3 length: 13
J gene: TRBJ1-1
clone size: .
D gene: .
CDR3 DNA: TGCAGCGTTGAGAGTGGGGGTGGGGCTGAAGCTTTCTTT
CDR3 protein: CSVESGGGAEAFF

V gene: TRBV5-1
CDR3 length: 13
J gene: TRBJ2-7
clone size: .
D gene: .
CDR3 DNA: TGCGCCAGCAGCAAGGAACTAGGGAACGAGCAGTACTTC
CDR3 protein: CASSKELGNEQYF

V gene: TRBV4-1
CDR3 length: 13
J gene: TRBJ2-1
clone size: .
D gene: .
CDR3 DNA: TGCGCCAGCAGCCTGGTTAGGAGAGAAGAGCAGTTCTTC
CDR3 protein: CASSLVRREEQFF

V gene: TRBV18
CDR3 length: 14
J gene: TRBJ1-1
clone size: many
D gene: .
CDR3 DNA: TGTGCCAGCTCACCAATTCACAGGAACACTGAAGCTTTCTTT
CDR3 protein: CASSPIHRNTEAFF

V gene: TRBV9
CDR3 length: 18
J gene: TRBJ1-2
clone size: .
D gene: .
CDR3 DNA: TGTGCCAGCAGCGTATCTCCTACAGGGTCCAGCCTCATCTATGGCTACACCTTC
CDR3 protein: CASSVSPTGSSLIYGYTF

V gene: TRBV5-4
CDR3 length: 14
J gene: TRBJ1-1
clone size: .
D gene: .
CDR3 DNA: TGTGCCAGCAGCCTCAGGGGCGAGGGCACTGAAGCTTTCTTT
CDR3 protein: CASSLRGEGTEAFF

V gene: TRBV4-2
CDR3 length: 17
J gene: TRBJ2-3
clone size: .
D gene: TRBD2
CDR3 DNA: TGTGCCAGCAGCCAAGATCAGACTAGCGGTAGCACAGATACGCAGTATTTT
CDR3 protein: CASSQDQTSGSTDTQYF

V gene: TRBV28
CDR3 length: 14
J gene: TRBJ2-7
clone size: .
D gene: .
CDR3 DNA: TGTGCCAGCAGCCTGACGATAAGCTCCTACGAGCAGTACTTC
CDR3 protein: CASSLTISSYEQYF

V gene: TRBV6-1
CDR3 length: 13
J gene: TRBJ1-1
clone size: .
D gene: .
CDR3 DNA: TGTGCCAGCAGTGAACCCCTTAGGGGGGCAGCTTTCTTT
CDR3 protein: CASSEPLRGAAFF

V gene: TRBV2
CDR3 length: 14
J gene: TRBJ1-6
clone size: few
D gene: .
CDR3 DNA: TGTGCCAGCAAGGCGGGAGGAGGGGGTTCACCCCTCCACTTT
CDR3 protein: CASKAGGGGSPLHF

V gene: TRBV14
CDR3 length: 12
J gene: TRBJ2-5
clone size: .
D gene: .
CDR3 DNA: TGTGCCAGCAGCCCCTTCCAAGAGACCCAGTACTTC
CDR3 protein: CASSPFQETQYF

V gene: TRBV18
CDR3 length: 14
J gene: TRBJ1-2
clone size: .
D gene: TRBD1
CDR3 DNA: TGTGCCAGCTCCGGGACAGGGAAGGACTATGGCTACACCTTC
CDR3 protein: CASSGTGKDYGYTF

V gene: TRBV2
CDR3 length: 14
J gene: TRBJ2-7
clone size: .
D gene: TRBD1
CDR3 DNA: TGTGCCAGCAACTCCGGGACAGGGTTCTACGAGCAGTACTTC
CDR3 protein: CASNSGTGFYEQYF

V gene: TRBV19
CDR3 length: 15
J gene: TRBJ2-1
clone size: .
D gene: .
CDR3 DNA: TGTGCCAGTACCCTAAGCGGAACCTCCTACAATGAGCAGTTCTTC
CDR3 protein: CASTLSGTSYNEQFF

V gene: TRBV6-6
CDR3 length: 14
J gene: TRBJ1-5
clone size: few
D gene: .
CDR3 DNA: TGTGCCAGCACCCCGCCGGAAAGCAATCAGCCCCAGCATTTT
CDR3 protein: CASTPPESNQPQHF

V gene: TRBV5-1
CDR3 length: 15
J gene: TRBJ2-1
clone size: .
D gene: .
CDR3 DNA: TGCGCCACCAGCTGGGGAGATAGTTCCTACAATGAGCAGTTCTTC
CDR3 protein: CATSWGDSSYNEQFF

V gene: TRBV2
CDR3 length: 15
J gene: TRBJ1-5
clone size: .
D gene: TRBD1
CDR3 DNA: TGTGCCAGCAGCGCAGGGGGGTCTCTCAATCAGCCCCAGCATTTT
CDR3 protein: CASSAGGSLNQPQHF

V gene: TRBV7-9
CDR3 length: 13
J gene: TRBJ1-2
clone size: .
D gene: .
CDR3 DNA: TGTGCCAGCAGCTTCCGGGACCATCGGGGCTACACCTTC
CDR3 protein: CASSFRDHRGYTF

V gene: TRBV18
CDR3 length: 14
J gene: TRBJ1-1
clone size: few
D gene: TRBD1
CDR3 DNA: TGTGCCAGCTCACCCGACAGGGAATCGGCTGAAGCTTTCTTT
CDR3 protein: CASSPDRESAEAFF

V gene: TRBV28
CDR3 length: 19
J gene: TRBJ1-2
clone size: .
D gene: .
CDR3 DNA: TGTGCCACACGCGCCGTAGGGAAAGGGGTGGGGGGGCTATTCTATGGCTACACCTTC
CDR3 protein: CATRAVGKGVGGLFYGYTF

V gene: TRBV7-3
CDR3 length: 14
J gene: TRBJ2-1
clone size: few
D gene: .
CDR3 DNA: TGTGCCAGCAGCCCCGGGACAATCTACAATGAGCAGTTCTTC
CDR3 protein: CASSPGTIYNEQFF

V gene: TRBV18
CDR3 length: 13
J gene: TRBJ1-2
clone size: few
D gene: .
CDR3 DNA: TGTGCCAGCTCACCACGAGGCGGGGACGGCTACACCTTC
CDR3 protein: CASSPRGGDGYTF

V gene: TRBV7-8
CDR3 length: 15
J gene: TRBJ2-1
clone size: .
D gene: TRBD1
CDR3 DNA: TGTGCCAGCACCTCGGCAGCGACAGGGTACAATGAGCAGTTCTTC
CDR3 protein: CASTSAATGYNEQFF

V gene: TRBV7-3
CDR3 length: 13
J gene: TRBJ2-7
clone size: .
D gene: TRBD2
CDR3 DNA: TGTGCCAGCAGCGACAGCGGGAGGGGGGAGCAGTACTTC
CDR3 protein: CASSDSGRGEQYF

V gene: TRBV11-3
CDR3 length: 16
J gene: TRBJ1-1
clone size: .
D gene: .
CDR3 DNA: TGTGCCAGCAGCTTAGATCGGGAGGGGCCCGCATCTGAAGCTTTCTTT
CDR3 protein: CASSLDREGPASEAFF

V gene: TRBV18
CDR3 length: 13
J gene: TRBJ2-7
clone size: .
D gene: .
CDR3 DNA: TGTGCCAGCTCACCTCACAGGGACAACGAGCAGTACTTC
CDR3 protein: CASSPHRDNEQYF

V gene: TRBV7-2
CDR3 length: 16
J gene: TRBJ2-7
clone size: .
D gene: TRBD1
CDR3 DNA: TGTGCCAGCAGCCATCGCGGGCCAGGGGGCTCCTACGAGCAGTACTTC
CDR3 protein: CASSHRGPGGSYEQYF

V gene: TRBV28
CDR3 length: 15
J gene: TRBJ2-1
clone size: .
D gene: TRBD1
CDR3 DNA: TGTGCCAGCACCGAGGGGACAGGGGGGTACAATGAGCAGTTCTTC
CDR3 protein: CASTEGTGGYNEQFF

V gene: TRBV6-5
CDR3 length: 12
J gene: TRBJ1-2
clone size: .
D gene: .
CDR3 DNA: TGTGCCACCGCGAGAGCTAACTATGGCTACACCTTC
CDR3 protein: CATARANYGYTF

V gene: TRBV28
CDR3 length: 19
J gene: TRBJ2-5
clone size: once
D gene: TRBD2
CDR3 DNA: TGTGCCAGCAGTTTATCTAGCGGGAGGGCCCTCGTAGCAGGGGAGACCCAGTACTTC
CDR3 protein: CASSLSSGRALVAGETQYF

V gene: TRBV30
CDR3 length: 13
J gene: TRBJ1-5
clone size: few
D gene: .
CDR3 DNA: TGTGCCTGGGGGTGGGATAGCAATCAGCCCCAGCATTTT
CDR3 protein: CAWGWDSNQPQHF

V gene: TRBV25-1
CDR3 length: 14
J gene: TRBJ2-2
clone size: .
D gene: TRBD2
CDR3 DNA: TGTGCCAGCACGAGCGGGAGTCGTACCGGGGAGCTGTTTTTT
CDR3 protein: CASTSGSRTGELFF

V gene: TRBV6-1
CDR3 length: 14
J gene: TRBJ1-2
clone size: .
D gene: .
CDR3 DNA: TGTGCCAGCAGTGCCGACAGTCGCGACTATGGCTACACCTTC
CDR3 protein: CASSADSRDYGYTF

V gene: TRBV29-1
CDR3 length: 13
J gene: TRBJ1-5
clone size: .
D gene: TRBD1
CDR3 DNA: TGCAGCGCGTTACAGGGGGCTGGACAGCCCCAGCATTTT
CDR3 protein: CSALQGAGQPQHF

V gene: TRBV12-5
CDR3 length: 13
J gene: TRBJ1-1
clone size: .
D gene: .
CDR3 DNA: TGTGCTAGTGGTTCCTTCGCGCCGACTGAAGCTTTCTTT
CDR3 protein: CASGSFAPTEAFF

V gene: TRBV7-2
CDR3 length: 18
J gene: TRBJ1-4
clone size: .
D gene: .
CDR3 DNA: TGTGCCAGCAGCTTCGTTCCGCTCCTAGCCGCAACTAATGAAAAACTGTTTTTT
CDR3 protein: CASSFVPLLAATNEKLFF

V gene: TRBV7-7
CDR3 length: 15
J gene: TRBJ2-3
clone size: .
D gene: TRBD2
CDR3 DNA: TGTGCCAGCAGCGTGACTAGCGGGGCTTGGGATACGCAGTATTTT
CDR3 protein: CASSVTSGAWDTQYF

V gene: TRBV2
CDR3 length: 14
J gene: TRBJ2-7
clone size: .
D gene: TRBD1
CDR3 DNA: TGTGCCAGCAACCAGGACAGGACAGCCTACGAGCAGTACTTC
CDR3 protein: CASNQDRTAYEQYF